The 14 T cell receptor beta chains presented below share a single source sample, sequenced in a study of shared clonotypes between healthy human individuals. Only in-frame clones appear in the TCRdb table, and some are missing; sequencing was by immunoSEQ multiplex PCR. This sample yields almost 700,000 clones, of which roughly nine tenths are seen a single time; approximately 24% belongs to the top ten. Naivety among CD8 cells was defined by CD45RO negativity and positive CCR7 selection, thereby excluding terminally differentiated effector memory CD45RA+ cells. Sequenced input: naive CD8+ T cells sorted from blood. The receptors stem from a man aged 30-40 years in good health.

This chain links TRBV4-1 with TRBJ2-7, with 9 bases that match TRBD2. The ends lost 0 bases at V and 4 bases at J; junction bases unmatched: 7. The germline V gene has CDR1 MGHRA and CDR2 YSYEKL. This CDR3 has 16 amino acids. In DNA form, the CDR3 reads TGCGCCAGCAGCCAAGATGGCGGGAGGGCCAATTACGAGCAGTACTTC. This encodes CASSQDGGRANYEQYF.

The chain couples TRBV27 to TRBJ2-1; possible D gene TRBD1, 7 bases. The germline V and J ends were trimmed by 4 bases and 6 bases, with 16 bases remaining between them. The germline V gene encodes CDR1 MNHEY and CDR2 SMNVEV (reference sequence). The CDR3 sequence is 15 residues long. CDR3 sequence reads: CASSSLQGGLNEQFF. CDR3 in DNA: TGTGCCAGCAGTTCCCTTCAGGGGGGACTCAATGAGCAGTTCTTC.

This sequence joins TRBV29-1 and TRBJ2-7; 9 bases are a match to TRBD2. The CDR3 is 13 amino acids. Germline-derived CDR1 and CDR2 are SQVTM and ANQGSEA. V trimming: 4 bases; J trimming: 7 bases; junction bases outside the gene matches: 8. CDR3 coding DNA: TGCAGCGTTGGAGCGGGAGGTCTGGGGGAGCAGTACTTC. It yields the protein CSVGAGGLGEQYF.

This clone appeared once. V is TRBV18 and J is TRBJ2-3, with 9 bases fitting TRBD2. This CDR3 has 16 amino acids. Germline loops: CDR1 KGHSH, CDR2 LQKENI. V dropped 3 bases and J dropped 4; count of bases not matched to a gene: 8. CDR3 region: CASSPGAGGMSDTQYF. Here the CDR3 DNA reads TGTGCCAGCTCACCCGGAGCGGGAGGCATGTCAGATACGCAGTATTTT.

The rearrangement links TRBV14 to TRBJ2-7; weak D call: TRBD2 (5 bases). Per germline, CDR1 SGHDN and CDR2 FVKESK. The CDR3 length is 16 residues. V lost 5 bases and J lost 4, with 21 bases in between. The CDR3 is CASSAEAGLRRYEQYF. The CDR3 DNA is TGTGCCAGCAGCGCAGAAGCAGGACTCCGGAGGTACGAGCAGTACTTC.

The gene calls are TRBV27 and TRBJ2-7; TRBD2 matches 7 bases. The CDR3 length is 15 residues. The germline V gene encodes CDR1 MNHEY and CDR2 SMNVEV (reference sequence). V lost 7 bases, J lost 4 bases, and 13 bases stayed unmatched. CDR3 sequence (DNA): TGTGCCAGCAAGGTTGGGGCGGGAGCTTCATACGAGCAGTACTTC. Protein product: CASKVGAGASYEQYF.

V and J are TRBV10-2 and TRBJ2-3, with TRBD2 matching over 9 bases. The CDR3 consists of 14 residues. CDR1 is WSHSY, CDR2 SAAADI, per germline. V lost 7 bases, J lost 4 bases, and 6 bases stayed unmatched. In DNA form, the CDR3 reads TGCGCCAGCAAAACTAGCGGGTTGGCAGATACGCAGTATTTT. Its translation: CASKTSGLADTQYF.

In nucleotides, the CDR3 is TGCAGCGTTGAAGTTGGGACAGGGATGTTCCCAGATACGCAGTATTTT. Translated: CSVEVGTGMFPDTQYF. The chain employs TRBV29-1 and TRBJ2-3; 9 bases agree with TRBD1. Germline-derived CDR1 and CDR2 are SQVTM and ANQGSEA. V lost 1 base, J lost 4 bases, and 9 bases stayed unmatched. CDR3 length equals 16 residues.

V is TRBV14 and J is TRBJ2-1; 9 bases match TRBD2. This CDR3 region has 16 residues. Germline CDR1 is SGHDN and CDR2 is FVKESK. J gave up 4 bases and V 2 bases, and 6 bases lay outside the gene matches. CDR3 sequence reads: CASSQYSGRLYNEQFF. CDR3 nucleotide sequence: TGTGCCAGCAGCCAATACAGCGGGAGGCTATACAATGAGCAGTTCTTC.

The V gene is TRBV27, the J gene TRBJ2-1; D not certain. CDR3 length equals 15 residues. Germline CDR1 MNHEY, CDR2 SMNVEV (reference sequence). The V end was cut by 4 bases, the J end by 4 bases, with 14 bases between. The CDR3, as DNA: TGTGCCAGCAGTTCTATGGAACGAACGTACAATGAGCAGTTCTTC. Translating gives CASSSMERTYNEQFF.

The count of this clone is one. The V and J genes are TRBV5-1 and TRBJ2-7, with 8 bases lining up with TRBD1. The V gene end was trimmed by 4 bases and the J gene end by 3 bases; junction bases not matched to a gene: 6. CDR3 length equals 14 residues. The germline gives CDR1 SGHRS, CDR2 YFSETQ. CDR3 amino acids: CASSVGDRHYEQYF. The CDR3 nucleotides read TGCGCCAGCAGCGTTGGGGACAGGCACTACGAGCAGTACTTC.

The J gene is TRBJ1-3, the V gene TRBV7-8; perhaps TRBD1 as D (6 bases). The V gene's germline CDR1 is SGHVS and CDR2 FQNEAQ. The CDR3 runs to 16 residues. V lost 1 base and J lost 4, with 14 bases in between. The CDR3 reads CASSLGGGGQGNTIYF. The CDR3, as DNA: TGTGCCAGCAGCTTAGGAGGCGGGGGGCAAGGAAACACCATATATTTT.

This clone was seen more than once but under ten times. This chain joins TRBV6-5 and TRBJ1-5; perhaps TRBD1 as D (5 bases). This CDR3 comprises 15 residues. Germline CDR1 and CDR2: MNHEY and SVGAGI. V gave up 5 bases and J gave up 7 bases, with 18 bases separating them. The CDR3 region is CASSALSLRGQPQHF. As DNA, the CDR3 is TGTGCCAGCAGTGCCCTGTCCCTACGGGGGCAGCCCCAGCATTTT.

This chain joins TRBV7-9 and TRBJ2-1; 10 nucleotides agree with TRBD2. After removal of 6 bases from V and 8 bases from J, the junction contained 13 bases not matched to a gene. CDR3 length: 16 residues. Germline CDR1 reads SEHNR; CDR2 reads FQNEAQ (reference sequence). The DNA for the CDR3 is TGTGCCAGCAGGGTTTCAAGCGGGAGGGATCCCCATGAGCAGTTCTTC. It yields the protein CASRVSSGRDPHEQFF. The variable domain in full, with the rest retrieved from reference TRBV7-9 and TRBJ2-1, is DTGVSQNPRHKITKRGQNVTFRCDPISEHNRLYWYRQTLGQGPEFLTYFQNEAQLEKSRLLSDRFSAERPKGSFSTLEIQRTEQGDSAMYLCASRVSSGRDPHEQFFGPGTRLTVL.